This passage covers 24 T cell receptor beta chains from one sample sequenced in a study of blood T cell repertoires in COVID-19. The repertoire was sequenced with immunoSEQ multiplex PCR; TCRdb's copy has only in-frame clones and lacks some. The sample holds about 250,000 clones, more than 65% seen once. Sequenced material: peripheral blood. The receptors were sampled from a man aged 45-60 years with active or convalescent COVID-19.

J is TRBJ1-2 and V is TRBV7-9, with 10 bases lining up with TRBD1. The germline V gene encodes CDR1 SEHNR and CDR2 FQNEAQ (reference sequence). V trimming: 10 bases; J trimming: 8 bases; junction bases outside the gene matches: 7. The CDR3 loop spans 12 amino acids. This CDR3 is CAIDRGLIGYTF. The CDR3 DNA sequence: TGTGCCATCGACAGGGGGCTAATAGGCTACACCTTC.

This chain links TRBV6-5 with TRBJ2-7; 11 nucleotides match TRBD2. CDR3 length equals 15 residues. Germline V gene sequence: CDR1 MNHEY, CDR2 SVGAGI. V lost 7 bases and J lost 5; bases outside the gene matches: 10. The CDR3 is CASNLSGGAGNEQYF. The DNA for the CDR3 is TGTGCCAGCAACCTTAGCGGGGGGGCAGGGAACGAGCAGTACTTC.

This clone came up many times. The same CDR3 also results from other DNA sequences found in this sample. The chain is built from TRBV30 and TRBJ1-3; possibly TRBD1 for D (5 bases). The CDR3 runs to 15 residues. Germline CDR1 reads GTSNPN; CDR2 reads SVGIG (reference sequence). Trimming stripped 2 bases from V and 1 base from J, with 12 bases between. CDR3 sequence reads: CAWSRDSGSGNTIYF. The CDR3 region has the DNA TGTGCCTGGAGTCGGGACTCCGGATCTGGAAACACCATATATTTT.

In DNA form, the CDR3 reads TGTGCCAGTAGTATAGATGAGGAGGATACGCAGTATTTT. Protein sequence: CASSIDEEDTQYF. The chain has TRBV19 and TRBJ2-3, with D hard to call. CDR1 is LNHDA and CDR2 is SQIVND in the germline V gene (reference sequence). The CDR3 covers 13 residues. V gave up 0 bases and J gave up 6 bases, with 7 bases separating them.

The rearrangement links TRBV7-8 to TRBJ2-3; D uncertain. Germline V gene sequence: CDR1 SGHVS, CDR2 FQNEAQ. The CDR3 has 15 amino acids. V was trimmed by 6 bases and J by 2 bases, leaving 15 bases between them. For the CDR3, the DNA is TGTGCCAGCAGTCCTCGGCGGCGAGCCACAGATACGCAGTATTTT. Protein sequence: CASSPRRRATDTQYF. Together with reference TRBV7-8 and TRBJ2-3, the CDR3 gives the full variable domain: GAGVSQSPRYKVAKRGQDVALRCDPISGHVSLFWYQQALGQGPEFLTYFQNEAQLDKSGLPSDRFFAERPEGSVSTLKIQRTQQEDSAVYLCASSPRRRATDTQYFGPGTRLTVL.

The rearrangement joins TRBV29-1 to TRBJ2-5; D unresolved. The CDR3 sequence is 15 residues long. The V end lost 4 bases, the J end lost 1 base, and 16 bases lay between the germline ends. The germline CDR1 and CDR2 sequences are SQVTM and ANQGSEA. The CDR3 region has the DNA TGCAGCGTTGTAGGTACTAAACGAACCCAAGAGACCCAGTACTTC. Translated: CSVVGTKRTQETQYF.

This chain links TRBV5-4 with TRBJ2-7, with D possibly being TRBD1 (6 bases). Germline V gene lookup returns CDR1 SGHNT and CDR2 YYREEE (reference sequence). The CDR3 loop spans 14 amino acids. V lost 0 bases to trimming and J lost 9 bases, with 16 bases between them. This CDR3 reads CASSLAGVSGGQYF. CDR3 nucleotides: TGTGCCAGCAGCTTGGCAGGGGTATCAGGTGGGCAGTACTTC.

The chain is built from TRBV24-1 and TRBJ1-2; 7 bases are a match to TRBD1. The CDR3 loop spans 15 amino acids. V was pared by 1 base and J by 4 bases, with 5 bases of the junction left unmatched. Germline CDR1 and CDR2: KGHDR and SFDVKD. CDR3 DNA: TGTGCCACCAGTGATTTCGCGACAGGGCCCTATGGCTACACCTTC. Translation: CATSDFATGPYGYTF.

The CDR3 region is CASSPSGAYRTYEQYF. The CDR3 DNA reads as TGTGCCAGCTCACCATCAGGGGCCTACCGCACCTACGAGCAGTACTTC. The chain combines TRBV18 with TRBJ2-7; the D gene is possibly TRBD1 (6 bases). Trimming took 2 bases from V and 2 from J, leaving 16 bases between them. The CDR3 runs to 16 residues. Germline CDR1 KGHSH, CDR2 LQKENI.

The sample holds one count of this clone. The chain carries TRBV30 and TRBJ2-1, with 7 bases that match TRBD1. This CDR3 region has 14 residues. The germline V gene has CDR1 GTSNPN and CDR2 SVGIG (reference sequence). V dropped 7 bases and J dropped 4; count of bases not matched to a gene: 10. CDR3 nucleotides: TGTGCCTTTTCAGACAGGGACAATTACAATGAGCAGTTCTTC. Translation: CAFSDRDNYNEQFF.

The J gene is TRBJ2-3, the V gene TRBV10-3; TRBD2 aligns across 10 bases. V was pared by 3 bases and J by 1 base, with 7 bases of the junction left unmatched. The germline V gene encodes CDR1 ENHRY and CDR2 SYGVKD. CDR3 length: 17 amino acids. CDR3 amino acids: CAISDSGLAGGTDTQYF. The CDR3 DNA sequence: TGTGCCATCAGTGACTCGGGGCTAGCGGGGGGCACAGATACGCAGTATTTT.

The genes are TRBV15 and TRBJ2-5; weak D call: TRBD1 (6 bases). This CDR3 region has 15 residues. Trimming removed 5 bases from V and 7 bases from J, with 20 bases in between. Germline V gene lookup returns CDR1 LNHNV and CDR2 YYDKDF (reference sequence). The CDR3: CATSLGEQGWATQYF. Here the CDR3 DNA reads TGTGCCACCAGCCTGGGGGAACAGGGATGGGCGACCCAGTACTTC.

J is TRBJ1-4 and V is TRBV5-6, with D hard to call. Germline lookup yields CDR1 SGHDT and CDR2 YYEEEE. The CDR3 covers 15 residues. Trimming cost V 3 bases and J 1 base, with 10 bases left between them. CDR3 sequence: CASSSASGTNEKLFF. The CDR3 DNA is TGTGCCAGCAGCTCCGCTTCGGGAACTAATGAAAAACTGTTTTTT.

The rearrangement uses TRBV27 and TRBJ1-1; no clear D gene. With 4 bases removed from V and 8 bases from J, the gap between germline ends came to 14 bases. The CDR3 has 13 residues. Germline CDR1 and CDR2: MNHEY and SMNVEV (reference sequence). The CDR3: CASSSIIGGEAFF. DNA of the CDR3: TGTGCCAGCAGTTCCATTATAGGCGGAGAAGCTTTCTTT.

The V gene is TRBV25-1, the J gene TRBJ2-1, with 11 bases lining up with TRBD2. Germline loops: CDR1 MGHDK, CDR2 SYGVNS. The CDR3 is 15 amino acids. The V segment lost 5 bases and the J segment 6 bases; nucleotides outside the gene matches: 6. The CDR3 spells CASSKTSGASNEQFF. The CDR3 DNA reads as TGTGCCAGCAGTAAGACTAGCGGGGCCTCCAATGAGCAGTTCTTC.

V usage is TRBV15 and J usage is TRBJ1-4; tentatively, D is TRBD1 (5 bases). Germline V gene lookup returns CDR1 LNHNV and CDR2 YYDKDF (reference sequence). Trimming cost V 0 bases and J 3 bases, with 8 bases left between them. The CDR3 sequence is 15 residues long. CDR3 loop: CATSRDRVANEKLFF. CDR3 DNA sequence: TGTGCCACCAGCAGAGACAGGGTGGCTAATGAAAAACTGTTTTTT.

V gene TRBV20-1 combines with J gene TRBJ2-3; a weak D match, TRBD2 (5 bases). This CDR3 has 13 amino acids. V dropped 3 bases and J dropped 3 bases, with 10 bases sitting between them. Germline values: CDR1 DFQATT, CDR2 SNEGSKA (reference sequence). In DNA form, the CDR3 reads TGCAGTGCTAGTCCTCCGGGGACAGATACGCAGTATTTT. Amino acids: CSASPPGTDTQYF.

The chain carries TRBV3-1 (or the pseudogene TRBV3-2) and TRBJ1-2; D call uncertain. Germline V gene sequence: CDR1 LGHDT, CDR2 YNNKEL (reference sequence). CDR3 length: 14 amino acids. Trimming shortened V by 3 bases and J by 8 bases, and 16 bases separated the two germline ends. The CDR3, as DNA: TGTGCCAGCAGCCACGGACCGGGGTCCGAAGGCTACACCTTC. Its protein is CASSHGPGSEGYTF.

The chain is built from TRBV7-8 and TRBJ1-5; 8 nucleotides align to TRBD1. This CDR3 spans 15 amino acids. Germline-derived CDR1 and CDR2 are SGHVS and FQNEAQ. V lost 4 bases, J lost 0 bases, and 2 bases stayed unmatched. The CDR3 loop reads CASSSQGVSNQPQHF. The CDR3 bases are TGTGCCAGCAGCTCACAGGGGGTTAGCAATCAGCCCCAGCATTTT.

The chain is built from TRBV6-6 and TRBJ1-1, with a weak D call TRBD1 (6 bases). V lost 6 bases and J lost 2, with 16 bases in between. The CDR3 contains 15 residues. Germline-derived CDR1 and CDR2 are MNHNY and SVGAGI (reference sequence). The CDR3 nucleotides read TGTGCCAGCAGACAATACGAGGACAGTAACACTGAAGCTTTCTTT. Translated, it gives CASRQYEDSNTEAFF.

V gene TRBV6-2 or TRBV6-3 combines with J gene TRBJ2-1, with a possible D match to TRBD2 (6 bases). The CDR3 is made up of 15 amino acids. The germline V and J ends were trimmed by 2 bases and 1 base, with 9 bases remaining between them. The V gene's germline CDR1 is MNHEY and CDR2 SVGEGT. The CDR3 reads CASSYGGASYNEQFF. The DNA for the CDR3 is TGTGCCAGCAGTTACGGAGGGGCTTCCTACAATGAGCAGTTCTTC.

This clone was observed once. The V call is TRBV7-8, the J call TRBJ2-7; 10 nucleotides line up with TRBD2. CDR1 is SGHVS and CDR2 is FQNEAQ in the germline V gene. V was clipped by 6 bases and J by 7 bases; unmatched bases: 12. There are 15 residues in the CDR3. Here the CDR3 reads CASRSTSGVPGEQYF. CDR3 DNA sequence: TGTGCCAGCAGGTCTACTAGCGGGGTCCCCGGGGAGCAGTACTTC.

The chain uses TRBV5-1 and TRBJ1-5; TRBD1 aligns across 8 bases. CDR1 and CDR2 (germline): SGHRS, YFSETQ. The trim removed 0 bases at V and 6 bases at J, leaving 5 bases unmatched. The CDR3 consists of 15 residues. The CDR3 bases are TGCGCCAGCAGCTTGGGGCAGGGGGCATTTCAGCCCCAGCATTTT. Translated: CASSLGQGAFQPQHF. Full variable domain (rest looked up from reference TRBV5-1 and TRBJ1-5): KAGVTQTPRYLIKTRGQQVTLSCSPISGHRSVSWYQQTPGQGLQFLFEYFSETQRNKGNFPGRFSGRQFSNSRSEMNVSTLELGDSALYLCASSLGQGAFQPQHFGDGTRLSIL.

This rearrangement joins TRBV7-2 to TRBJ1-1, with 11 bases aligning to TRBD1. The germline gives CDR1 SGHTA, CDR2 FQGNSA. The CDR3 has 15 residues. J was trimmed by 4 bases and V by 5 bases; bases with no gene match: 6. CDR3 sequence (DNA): TGTGCCAGCAGCCGGACAGGGGGCGTGGGCACTGAAGCTTTCTTT. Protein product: CASSRTGGVGTEAFF.